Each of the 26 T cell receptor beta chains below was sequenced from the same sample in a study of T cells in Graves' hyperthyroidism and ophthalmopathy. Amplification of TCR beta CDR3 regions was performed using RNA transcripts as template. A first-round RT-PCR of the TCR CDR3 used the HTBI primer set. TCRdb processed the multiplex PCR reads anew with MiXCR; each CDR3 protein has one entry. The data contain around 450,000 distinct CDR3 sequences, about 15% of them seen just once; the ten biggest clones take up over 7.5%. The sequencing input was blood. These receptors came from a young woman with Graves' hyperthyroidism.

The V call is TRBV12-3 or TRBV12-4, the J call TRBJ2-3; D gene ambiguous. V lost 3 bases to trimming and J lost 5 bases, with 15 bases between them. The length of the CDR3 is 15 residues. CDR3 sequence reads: CASSLRGQKGDTQYF. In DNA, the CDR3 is TGTGCCAGCAGTTTGCGAGGCCAAAAGGGAGATACGCAGTATTTT.

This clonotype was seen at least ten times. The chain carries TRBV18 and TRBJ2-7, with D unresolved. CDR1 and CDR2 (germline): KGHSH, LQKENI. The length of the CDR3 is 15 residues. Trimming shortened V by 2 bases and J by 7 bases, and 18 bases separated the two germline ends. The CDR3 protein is CASSPVGPPIGEQYF. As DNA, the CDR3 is TGTGCCAGCTCACCAGTCGGGCCTCCTATCGGGGAGCAGTACTTC.

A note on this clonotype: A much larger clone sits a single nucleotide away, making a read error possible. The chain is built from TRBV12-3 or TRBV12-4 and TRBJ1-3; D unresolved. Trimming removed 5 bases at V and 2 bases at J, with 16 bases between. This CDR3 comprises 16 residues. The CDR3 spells CASSGGGVSPGNTIYF. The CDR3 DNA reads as TGTGCCAGCAGTGGAGGTGGTGTGAGCCCTGGAAACACCATATATTTT.

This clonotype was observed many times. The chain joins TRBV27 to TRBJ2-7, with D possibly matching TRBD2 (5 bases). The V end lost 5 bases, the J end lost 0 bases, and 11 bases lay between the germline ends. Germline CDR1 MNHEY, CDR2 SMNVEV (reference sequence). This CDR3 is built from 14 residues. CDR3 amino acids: CASSTSRGSYEQYF. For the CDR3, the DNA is TGTGCCAGCAGTACCTCCCGGGGCTCCTACGAGCAGTACTTC.

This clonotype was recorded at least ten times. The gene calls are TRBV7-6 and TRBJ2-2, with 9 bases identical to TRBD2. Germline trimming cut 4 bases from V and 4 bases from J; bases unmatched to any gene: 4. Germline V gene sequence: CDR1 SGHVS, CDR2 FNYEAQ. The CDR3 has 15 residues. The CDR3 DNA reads TGTGCCAGCAGCTCCCAGCGGGGGGCCACCGGGGAGCTGTTTTTT. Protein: CASSSQRGATGELFF.

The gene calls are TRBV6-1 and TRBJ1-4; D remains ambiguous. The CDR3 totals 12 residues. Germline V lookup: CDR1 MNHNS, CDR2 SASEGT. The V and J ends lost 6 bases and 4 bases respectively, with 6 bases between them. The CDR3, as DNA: TGTGCCAGCAGGGAACATAATGAAAAACTGTTTTTT. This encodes CASREHNEKLFF.

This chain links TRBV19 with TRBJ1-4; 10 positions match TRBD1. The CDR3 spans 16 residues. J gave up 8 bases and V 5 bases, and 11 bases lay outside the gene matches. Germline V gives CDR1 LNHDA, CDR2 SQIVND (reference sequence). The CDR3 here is CASSRPSGTGEEKLFF. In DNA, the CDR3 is TGTGCCAGTAGTCGGCCATCCGGGACAGGGGAAGAAAAACTGTTTTTT.

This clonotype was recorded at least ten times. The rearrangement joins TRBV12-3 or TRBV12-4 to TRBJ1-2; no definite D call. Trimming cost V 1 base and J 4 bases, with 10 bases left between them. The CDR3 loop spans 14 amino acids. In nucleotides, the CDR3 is TGTGCCAGCAGTTTAGTCGCGGATTTCTATGGCTACACCTTC. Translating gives CASSLVADFYGYTF.

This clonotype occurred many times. Here the CDR3 reads CAIRDPGLYGYTF. CDR3 coding DNA: TGTGCCATCCGGGATCCTGGTCTATATGGCTACACCTTC. The V and J genes are TRBV6-1 and TRBJ1-2, with D unresolved. Per germline, CDR1 MNHNS and CDR2 SASEGT. Trimming shortened V by 10 bases and J by 5 bases, and 17 bases separated the two germline ends. The CDR3 has 13 residues.

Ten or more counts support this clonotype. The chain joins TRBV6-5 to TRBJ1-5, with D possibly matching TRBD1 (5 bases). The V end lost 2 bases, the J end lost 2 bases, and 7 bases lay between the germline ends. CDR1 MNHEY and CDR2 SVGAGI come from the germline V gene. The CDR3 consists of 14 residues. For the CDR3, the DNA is TGTGCCAGCAGTTACAGGGGAGGCAATCAGCCCCAGCATTTT. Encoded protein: CASSYRGGNQPQHF.

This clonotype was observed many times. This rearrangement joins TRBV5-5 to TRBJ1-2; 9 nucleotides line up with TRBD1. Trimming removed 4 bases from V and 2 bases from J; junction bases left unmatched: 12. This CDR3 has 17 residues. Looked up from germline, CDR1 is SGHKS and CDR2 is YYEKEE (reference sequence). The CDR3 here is CASSPFFRTGANYGYTF. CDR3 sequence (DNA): TGTGCCAGCAGCCCCTTCTTTCGGACAGGGGCCAACTATGGCTACACCTTC.

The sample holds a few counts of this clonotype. CDR3 in DNA: TGCGCCAGCAGTTATGGGGACAGGGGGTTTCACCAAGAGACCCAGTACTTC. This translates into CASSYGDRGFHQETQYF. This sequence joins TRBV5-1 and TRBJ2-5; 11 bases agree with TRBD1. There are 17 residues in the CDR3. Trimming cost V 5 bases and J 0 bases; bases outside gene matches: 9. Germline assignment: CDR1 SGHRS and CDR2 YFSETQ.

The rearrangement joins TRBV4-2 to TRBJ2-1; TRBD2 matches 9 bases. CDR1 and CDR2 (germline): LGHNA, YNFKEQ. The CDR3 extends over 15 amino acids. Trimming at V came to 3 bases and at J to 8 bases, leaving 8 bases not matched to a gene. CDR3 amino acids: CASSHNPGLAYEQFF. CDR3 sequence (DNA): TGTGCCAGCAGCCACAACCCGGGACTAGCCTATGAGCAGTTCTTC.

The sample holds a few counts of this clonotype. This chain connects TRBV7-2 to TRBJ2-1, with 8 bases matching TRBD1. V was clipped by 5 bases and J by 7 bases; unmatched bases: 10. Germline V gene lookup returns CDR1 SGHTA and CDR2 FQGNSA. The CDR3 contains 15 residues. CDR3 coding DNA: TGTGCCAGCAGCCGGGACAGGTTTGGTGGGAATGAGCAGTTCTTC. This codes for CASSRDRFGGNEQFF.

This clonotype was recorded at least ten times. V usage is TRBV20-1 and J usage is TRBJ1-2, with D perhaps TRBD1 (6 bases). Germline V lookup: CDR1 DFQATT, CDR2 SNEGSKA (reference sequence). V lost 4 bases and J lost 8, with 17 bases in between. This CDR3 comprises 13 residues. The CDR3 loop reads CSATDSNVGGYTF. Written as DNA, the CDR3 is TGCAGTGCTACGGACAGCAATGTCGGGGGCTACACCTTC.

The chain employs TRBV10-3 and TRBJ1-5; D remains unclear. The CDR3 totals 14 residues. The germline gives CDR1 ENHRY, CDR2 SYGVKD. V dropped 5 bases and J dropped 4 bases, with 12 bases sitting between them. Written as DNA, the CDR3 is TGTGCCATCAGTACGGAAGACCGGAATCAGCCCCAGCATTTT. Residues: CAISTEDRNQPQHF.

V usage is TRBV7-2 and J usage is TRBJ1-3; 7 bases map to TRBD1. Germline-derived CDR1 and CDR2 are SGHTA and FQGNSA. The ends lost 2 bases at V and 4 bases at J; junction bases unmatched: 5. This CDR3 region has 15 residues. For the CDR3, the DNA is TGTGCCAGCAGCTTACGGACAGGTCGAGGAAACACCATATATTTT. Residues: CASSLRTGRGNTIYF.

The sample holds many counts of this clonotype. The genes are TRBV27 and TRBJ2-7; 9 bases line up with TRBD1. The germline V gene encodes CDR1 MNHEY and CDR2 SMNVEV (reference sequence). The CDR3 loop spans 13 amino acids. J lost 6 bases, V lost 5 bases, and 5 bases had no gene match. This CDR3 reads CASSNRGPVEQYF. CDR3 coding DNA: TGTGCCAGCAGTAACAGGGGGCCCGTCGAGCAGTACTTC.

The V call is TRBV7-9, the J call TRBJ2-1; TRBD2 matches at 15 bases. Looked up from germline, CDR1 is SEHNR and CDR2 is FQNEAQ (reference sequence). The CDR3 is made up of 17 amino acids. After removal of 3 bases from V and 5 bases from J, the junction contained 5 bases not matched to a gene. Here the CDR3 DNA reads TGTGCCAGCAGCTTGGGGACTAGCGGGAGGAATCACAATGAGCAGTTCTTC. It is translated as CASSLGTSGRNHNEQFF.

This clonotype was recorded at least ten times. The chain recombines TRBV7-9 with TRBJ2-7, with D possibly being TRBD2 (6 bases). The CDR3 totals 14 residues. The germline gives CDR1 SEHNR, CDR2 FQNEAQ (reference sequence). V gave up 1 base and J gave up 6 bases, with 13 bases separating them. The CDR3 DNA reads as TGTGCCAGCAGCTTAGGGAGTCCCGGGAGCGAGCAGTACTTC. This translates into CASSLGSPGSEQYF.

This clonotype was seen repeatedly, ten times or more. CDR3 DNA: TGTGCCAGCAGTCGCGGGACAGGAATTCTCCCTTTCAATCAGCCCCAGCATTTT. It translates to CASSRGTGILPFNQPQHF. This chain links TRBV6-2 or TRBV6-3 with TRBJ1-5, with TRBD1 matching 8 bases. After removal of 5 bases from V and 3 bases from J, the junction contained 15 bases not matched to a gene. From germline, CDR1 is MNHEY and CDR2 SVGEGT. There are 18 residues in the CDR3.

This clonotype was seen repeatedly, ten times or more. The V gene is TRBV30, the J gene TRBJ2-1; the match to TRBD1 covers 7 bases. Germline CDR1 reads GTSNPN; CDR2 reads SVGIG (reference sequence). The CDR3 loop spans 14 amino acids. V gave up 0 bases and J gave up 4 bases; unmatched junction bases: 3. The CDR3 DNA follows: TGTGCCTGGAGTGTCCGACAGGGATACAATGAGCAGTTCTTC. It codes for CAWSVRQGYNEQFF.

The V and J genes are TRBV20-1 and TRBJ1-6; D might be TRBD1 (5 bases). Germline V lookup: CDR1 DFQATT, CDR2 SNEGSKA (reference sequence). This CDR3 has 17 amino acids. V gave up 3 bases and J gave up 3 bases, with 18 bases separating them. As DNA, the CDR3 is TGCAGTGCTAGGGGTCTGGGGCAGTCCCACTATAATTCACCCCTCCACTTT. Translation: CSARGLGQSHYNSPLHF.

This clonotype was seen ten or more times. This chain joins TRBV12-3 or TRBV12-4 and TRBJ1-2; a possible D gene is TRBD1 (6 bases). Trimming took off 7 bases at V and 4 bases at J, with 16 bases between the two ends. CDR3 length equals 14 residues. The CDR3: CASMGGKTGYGYTF. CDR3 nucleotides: TGTGCCAGCATGGGGGGCAAAACGGGCTATGGCTACACCTTC.

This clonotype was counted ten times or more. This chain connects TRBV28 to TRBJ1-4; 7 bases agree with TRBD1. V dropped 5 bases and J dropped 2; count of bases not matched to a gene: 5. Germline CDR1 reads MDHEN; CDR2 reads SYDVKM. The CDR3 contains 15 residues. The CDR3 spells CASSLMGQTNEKLFF. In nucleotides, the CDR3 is TGTGCCAGCAGTCTTATGGGACAGACTAATGAAAAACTGTTTTTT.

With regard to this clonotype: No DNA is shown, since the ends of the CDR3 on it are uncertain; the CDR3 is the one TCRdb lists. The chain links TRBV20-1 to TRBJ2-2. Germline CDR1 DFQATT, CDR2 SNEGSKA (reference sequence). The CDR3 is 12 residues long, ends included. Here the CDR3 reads CSATRTPGSCFF.